The sample holds a few counts of the clone carrying this T cell receptor (beta chain). Its antigen is not known. The sample comes from a study of T cell clonotyping in hematopoietic cell transplantation. Study results and limitations: Without cell sorting, CD4 versus CD8 contributions remain unresolved. Recipient TCR diversity dropped after transplant; expanded clonotypes rose from day 30 to 180. Graft donor and pretransplant recipient Inverse Simpson Index values predicted broader posttransplant TCR diversity.

This CDR3 contains 12 residues. Per the germline V gene, CDR1 is SNHLY and CDR2 is FYNNEI. Between the trimmed V and J ends, which lost 10 bases and 8 bases, there was a span of 12 bases. Clones were sequenced by immunoSEQ multiplex PCR, and TCRdb holds only the in-frame ones, with some missing. The sample contains tens of thousands of clones, 94% of which appear only once. The clonotype was recovered from a woman in her 50s in good health. Some clones in this sample may be carry-over from other donors' samples. Material: peripheral blood mononuclear cells. V usage is TRBV2 and J usage is TRBJ1-6; the D gene is possibly TRBD1 (5 bases). CDR3 coding DNA: TGTGCCACCACGTGGGGGGATTCACCCCTCCACTTT. Its translation: CATTWGDSPLHF.